One and the same sample provided the 5 T cell receptor beta chains below, sequenced in a study of response to subunit inactivated influenza vaccine. TCRdb fed the RT-PCR reads into MiXCR, producing one record per CDR3 protein. The table lists about 800,000 distinct CDR3 sequences, over 20% of them singletons. This material consisted of PBMCs from blood, taken around 5 days after vaccination. The source of these receptors is a man between 50 and 59 years old who received an inactivated influenza vaccine.

This clonotype was detected a few times. This chain connects TRBV27 to TRBJ1-2; perhaps TRBD1 as D (5 bases). The germline gives CDR1 MNHEY, CDR2 SMNVEV (reference sequence). V lost 3 bases and J lost 4, with 12 bases in between. The CDR3 runs 14 residues. The CDR3 DNA sequence: TGTGCCAGCAGTTTTTCCGGGACTGCCTATGGCTACACCTTC. Encoded protein: CASSFSGTAYGYTF.

This chain links TRBV4-3 with TRBJ2-1; the D gene is possibly TRBD2 (5 bases). Germline CDR1 and CDR2: LGHNA and YSLEER. The CDR3 runs 16 residues. V gave up 3 bases and J gave up 10 bases, with 22 bases separating them. This chain's CDR3 is CASSQARLTGPGEQFF. The CDR3 DNA reads TGCGCCAGCAGCCAGGCGAGGTTGACGGGCCCGGGGGAGCAGTTCTTC.

Many counts were recorded for this clonotype. V gene TRBV10-3 combines with J gene TRBJ2-4; 9 nucleotides match TRBD1. Per the germline V gene, CDR1 is ENHRY and CDR2 is SYGVKD. The V segment lost 10 bases and the J segment 0 bases; nucleotides outside the gene matches: 16. CDR3 size: 18 residues. The CDR3 sequence is CARDRDRDYGLAKNIQYF. CDR3 DNA sequence: TGTGCCAGGGACCGGGACAGGGATTATGGTTTAGCCAAAAACATTCAGTACTTC.

This chain uses TRBV15 with TRBJ1-5; 12 positions match TRBD1. V trimming: 0 bases; J trimming: 6 bases; junction bases outside the gene matches: 9. Per germline, CDR1 LNHNV and CDR2 YYDKDF (reference sequence). The CDR3 totals 18 residues. The CDR3 loop is CATSRDSGQGATFQPQHF. The CDR3 DNA is TGTGCCACCAGCAGAGACTCGGGACAGGGGGCTACGTTTCAGCCCCAGCATTTT. Filled out from reference TRBV15 and TRBJ1-5, the complete variable domain reads DAMVIQNPRYQVTQFGKPVTLSCSQTLNHNVMYWYQQKSSQAPKLLFHYYDKDFNNEADTPDNFQSRRPNTSFCFLDIRSPGLGDTAMYLCATSRDSGQGATFQPQHFGDGTRLSIL.

V and J are TRBV7-2 and TRBJ2-2, with D possibly matching TRBD2 (5 bases). The CDR3 has 14 residues. Between the trimmed V and J ends, which lost 6 bases and 5 bases, there was a span of 13 bases. Per germline, CDR1 SGHTA and CDR2 FQGNSA. The CDR3 loop reads CASRRRELTGELFF. The CDR3 DNA reads as TGTGCCAGCAGGAGACGGGAATTAACCGGGGAGCTGTTTTTT. The full variable domain, its missing parts supplied by reference TRBV7-2 and TRBJ2-2, is GAGVSQSPSNKVTEKGKDVELRCDPISGHTALYWYRQSLGQGLEFLIYFQGNSAPDKSGLPSDRFSAERTGGSVSTLTIQRTQQEDSAVYLCASRRRELTGELFFGEGSRLTVL.